This T cell receptor (beta chain) is from a study of cytomegalovirus exposure and HLA in healthy donors. The ends lost 3 bases at V and 4 bases at J; junction bases unmatched: 7. The CDR3 length is 16 residues. From germline, CDR1 is SGHRS and CDR2 YFSETQ. Vbeta (60) and Jbeta (13) primers were used in the PCR. Produced via immunoSEQ multiplex PCR; TCRdb's table is partial and in-frame only. The table shows about 130,000 clones, with over 70% occurring only once. The sample taken for sequencing was PBMCs. This chain connects TRBV5-1 to TRBJ2-3; 11 positions agree with TRBD1. The receptor was derived from a man aged 25 to 40 in good health and CMV-seronegative. The CDR3, as DNA: TGCGCCAGCAGCTCCATGGGACAGGGGGGATCAGATACGCAGTATTTT. It translates to CASSSMGQGGSDTQYF.